Shown below are 19 T cell receptor beta chains from a single sample sequenced in a study of blood T cell repertoires in COVID-19 (dated by TCRdb to 2018 to 2020). The library was obtained by the immunoSEQ multiplex PCR assay. Here the immuneACCESS table is served through TCRdb, limited to in-frame sequences with V and J called. Missing clones are a known gap in these copies; in checked studies unresolved V genes cover under half, and the rest lacks a known reason. The sample includes 40,000 to 45,000 clones, with roughly 77% observed a single time. The leading ten clones occupy around 27% of the sample. Sequencing was done on a sample of peripheral blood. The receptors here all came from an elderly man with acute or convalescent COVID-19.

This clone showed up just a few times. The chain is built from TRBV3-1 (or the pseudogene TRBV3-2) and TRBJ1-3; 7 nucleotides line up with TRBD1. Trimming took 4 bases from V and 0 from J; bases not matched to a gene: 0. The CDR3 length is 14 residues. Germline CDR1 is LGHDT and CDR2 is YNNKEL (reference sequence). The CDR3 region is CASSRDSSGNTIYF. The CDR3 DNA reads as TGTGCCAGCAGCCGGGACAGCTCTGGAAACACCATATATTTT.

The chain combines TRBV29-1 with TRBJ2-7; 7 bases are a match to TRBD1. This CDR3 spans 13 amino acids. Germline trimming cut 5 bases from V and 3 bases from J; bases unmatched to any gene: 7. Germline V gene sequence: CDR1 SQVTM, CDR2 ANQGSEA. The CDR3 DNA sequence: TGCAGCGTTTCTTCAGGGGGTGGCTACGAGCAGTACTTC. Amino acids: CSVSSGGGYEQYF.

This chain joins TRBV9 and TRBJ1-2; D may be TRBD1 (5 bases). Trimming cost V 1 base and J 5 bases, with 15 bases left between them. This CDR3 region has 15 residues. Germline V lookup: CDR1 SGDLS, CDR2 YYNGEE. CDR3 nucleotides: TGTGCCAGCAGCGTAACTTTAGGGGCCCTTTATGGCTACACCTTC. It is translated as CASSVTLGALYGYTF.

The table lists this clone with a count of one. This chain connects TRBV9 to TRBJ2-1; 8 bases are shared with TRBD2. J was trimmed by 6 bases and V by 1 base; bases with no gene match: 6. Germline V gives CDR1 SGDLS, CDR2 YYNGEE. The CDR3 runs 15 residues. Here the CDR3 reads CASSVTSGSSNEQFF. For the CDR3, the DNA is TGTGCCAGCAGCGTAACCAGCGGGAGTAGCAATGAGCAGTTCTTC.

This sequence joins TRBV28 and TRBJ1-2; 8 positions agree with TRBD1. V lost 7 bases to trimming and J lost 3 bases; unmatched junction nucleotides: 7. Germline CDR1 MDHEN, CDR2 SYDVKM. The CDR3 consists of 14 residues. The CDR3 reads CASTRTGSDYGYTF. CDR3 DNA sequence: TGTGCCAGCACCCGGACAGGGTCAGACTATGGCTACACCTTC.

The gene calls are TRBV3-1 (or the pseudogene TRBV3-2) and TRBJ2-3; 8 bases are shared with TRBD1. The ends lost 1 base at V and 4 bases at J; junction bases unmatched: 4. Germline lookup yields CDR1 LGHDT and CDR2 YNNKEL (reference sequence). This CDR3 contains 15 residues. CDR3 in amino acids: CASSQAQGAADTQYF. The CDR3 DNA reads TGTGCCAGCAGCCAAGCCCAGGGGGCCGCAGATACGCAGTATTTT.

This clone was counted only a few times. The chain is built from TRBV21-1 and TRBJ1-1; TRBD1, the table's D call, was not compared with the DNA. TRBV21-1 is a pseudogene. The CDR3 spans 16 residues. The CDR3 here is CASSKISGQGDTEAFF. Here the CDR3 DNA reads TGTGCCAGCAGCAAAATTTCGGGACAGGGGGACACTGAAGCTTTCTTT.

This clone was seen just once. V gene TRBV30 combines with J gene TRBJ1-5; D gene ambiguous. The CDR3 is 13 amino acids. Per the germline V gene, CDR1 is GTSNPN and CDR2 is SVGIG (reference sequence). The V end lost 1 base, the J end lost 6 bases, and 10 bases lay between the germline ends. Here the CDR3 reads CAWSGEVGQPQHF. The DNA for the CDR3 is TGTGCCTGGAGTGGCGAGGTGGGTCAGCCCCAGCATTTT.

The chain combines TRBV6-5 with TRBJ1-2; 9 positions match TRBD1. The trim removed 2 bases at V and 2 bases at J, leaving 6 bases unmatched. This CDR3 is 16 amino acids long. The germline V gene encodes CDR1 MNHEY and CDR2 SVGAGI. CDR3 sequence (DNA): TGTGCCAGCAGTTACCCCCCCGGGACAGGGAACTATGGCTACACCTTC. It translates to CASSYPPGTGNYGYTF.

The chain uses TRBV7-9 and TRBJ2-3; possible D gene TRBD1, 6 bases. The CDR3 consists of 16 residues. V lost 5 bases and J lost 3, with 18 bases in between. Germline CDR1 and CDR2: SEHNR and FQNEAQ (reference sequence). CDR3 sequence reads: CASSTGTLTRTDTQYF. In DNA, the CDR3 is TGTGCCAGCAGCACGGGGACACTTACGCGGACAGATACGCAGTATTTT.

The genes are TRBV3-1 (or the pseudogene TRBV3-2) and TRBJ2-1, with D unclear. Deletions cut 1 base from V and 10 bases from J, with 8 bases between. This CDR3 has 12 residues. Germline loops: CDR1 LGHDT, CDR2 YNNKEL (reference sequence). CDR3 protein: CASSQAVREQFF. In DNA, the CDR3 is TGTGCCAGCAGCCAAGCGGTCCGAGAGCAGTTCTTC.

This sequence joins TRBV7-8 and TRBJ1-5; tentative D call: TRBD1 (5 bases). The germline gives CDR1 SGHVS, CDR2 FQNEAQ. V was trimmed by 3 bases and J by 11 bases, leaving 14 bases between them. The CDR3 contains 13 residues. The CDR3 region is CASSFDSRSSQHF. The CDR3 nucleotides read TGTGCCAGCAGCTTCGACAGTCGCAGTTCCCAGCATTTT.

This clone was seen a handful of times. J is TRBJ1-1 and V is TRBV13; D is perhaps TRBD1 (5 bases). Germline CDR1 and CDR2: PRHDT and FYEKMQ (reference sequence). V lost 5 bases, J lost 4 bases, and 14 bases lay in between. The length of the CDR3 is 14 residues. CDR3 protein: CASSQTGGFTEAFF. The CDR3 bases are TGTGCCAGCAGCCAAACGGGGGGGTTCACTGAAGCTTTCTTT.

This clone was observed a few times. The gene calls are TRBV7-3 and TRBJ2-3; TRBD2 matches at 7 bases. Germline V lookup: CDR1 SGHTA, CDR2 FQGTGA. After removal of 6 bases from V and 0 bases from J, the junction contained 6 bases not matched to a gene. CDR3 size: 15 residues. The CDR3 region has the DNA TGTGCCAGCAGAAAAAGCGGGATTAGCACAGATACGCAGTATTTT. Its translation: CASRKSGISTDTQYF.

CDR3 bases: TGTGCCACCAGCAGGGATCGGGGGGACGGGAATCAGCCCCAGCATTTT. This codes for CATSRDRGDGNQPQHF. The gene calls are TRBV15 and TRBJ1-5; D perhaps matches TRBD1 (5 bases). There are 16 residues in the CDR3. Trimming took 3 bases from V and 4 from J, leaving 16 bases between them. Germline CDR1 LNHNV, CDR2 YYDKDF (reference sequence).

CDR3 DNA: TGCGCCAGCAGCCCCCGAGAGACGGGAGAAAACATTCAGTACTTC. Protein product: CASSPRETGENIQYF. J is TRBJ2-4 and V is TRBV5-1, with D perhaps matching TRBD2 (6 bases). Germline V gene data show CDR1 as SGHRS and CDR2 as YFSETQ. The CDR3 is 15 amino acids. V was pared by 4 bases and J by 5 bases, with 16 bases between.

The gene calls are TRBV5-1 and TRBJ2-5; 8 nucleotides match TRBD2. The CDR3 sequence is 14 residues long. The V gene's germline CDR1 is SGHRS and CDR2 YFSETQ. V shed 1 base, J shed 2 bases, and the junction held 1 base outside the gene matches. CDR3 residues: CASSLTSGQETQYF. CDR3 DNA: TGCGCCAGCAGCTTGACTAGCGGACAAGAGACCCAGTACTTC.

This chain connects TRBV25-1 to TRBJ2-1; a weak D match, TRBD1 (5 bases). Looked up from germline, CDR1 is MGHDK and CDR2 is SYGVNS. V lost 3 bases to trimming and J lost 8 bases, with 17 bases between them. The CDR3 spans 15 residues. CDR3 nucleotide sequence: TGTGCCAGCAGTGAGATAGGCAGGGATAGCCATGAGCAGTTCTTC. Protein sequence: CASSEIGRDSHEQFF.

The CDR3 loop is CASSPPFGRGYGYTF. The CDR3 DNA reads TGTGCCAGCAGCCCCCCCTTTGGTCGGGGCTATGGCTACACCTTC. The rearrangement joins TRBV28 to TRBJ1-2; no clear D gene. Germline assignment: CDR1 MDHEN and CDR2 SYDVKM. The CDR3 runs to 15 residues. Trimming took 6 bases from V and 4 from J, leaving 18 bases between them.